This note documents a single T cell receptor (beta chain) sequence. Antigen specificity is unknown. This specimen comes from a study of PD-1 blockade in classical Hodgkin lymphoma. Study outcomes and limitations: Reported findings placed baseline TCR diversity lower in newly diagnosed patients (compared with healthy donors). Complete responders matched newly diagnosed patients in baseline diversity.

Sequencing was performed with immunoSEQ multiplex PCR; in TCRdb, only in-frame clones are kept and a portion is missing. The sample contains just under 65,000 clones, approximately 92% of which appear only once. The CDR3 is 14 amino acids. Germline loops: CDR1 SGDLS, CDR2 YYNGEE. The trim removed 4 bases at V and 4 bases at J, leaving 7 bases unmatched. As to time point: cycle 4 day 1 (C4D1), after six to seven weeks of nivolumab. Brentuximab vedotin exposure varied among the patients, all of whom had relapsed after autologous stem cell transplantation. The best responses consisted of complete response, partial response or progressive disease.

The source material was peripheral blood mononuclear cells (PBMCs), sampled before the fourth cycle of nivolumab. This receptor was taken from a human donor with classical Hodgkin lymphoma. V is TRBV9 and J is TRBJ2-5, with 7 bases that match TRBD2. The CDR3 spells CASSTTWGGETQYF. The CDR3 DNA is TGTGCCAGCAGCACCACCTGGGGGGGAGAGACCCAGTACTTC.